Listed below are T cell receptor beta chains from one sample, sequenced in a study of PD-L1 blockade in urothelial cancer. The table came from immunoSEQ multiplex PCR; TCRdb's copy has only in-frame clones and leaves some out. Of about 50,000 clones in the sample, 80% to 90% are singletons; the top ten hold 8.8%. This specimen was PBMCs, taken around atezolizumab (anti-PD-L1) treatment. All receptors come from a man aged 65-85 years with urothelial cancer. The CDR3 runs from the conserved cysteine through the conserved F or W. D genes are given only for firm matches. Expanded clones get a size class; other rows say once, few or many, or leave the size out.

>TRBD2|TRBV27|TRBJ2-3|NA
TGTGCCAGCAGTCCTATCAGGGCTAGCGGGGATGGGGGAGATACGCAGTATTTT
CASSPIRASGDGGDTQYF
>TRBD2|TRBV27|TRBJ2-1|NA
TGTGCCAGCAGTTTACAGGGAGCGGGACTAGCGGGAGCTCGACATGAGCAGTTCTTC
CASSLQGAGLAGARHEQFF
>TRBD1|TRBV6-6|TRBJ1-5|NA
TGTGCCAGCAGTTACGGGACAGGGGAACAGCCCCAGCATTTT
CASSYGTGEQPQHF
>NA|TRBV5-4|TRBJ1-4|NA
TGTGCCAGCAGCTCCGGGTCCTCAACTAATGAAAAACTGTTTTTT
CASSSGSSTNEKLFF
>NA|TRBV19|TRBJ2-1|NA
TGTGCCAGTACCCGGTTCCGAACCGACAATGAGCAGTTCTTC
CASTRFRTDNEQFF
>TRBD2|TRBV28|TRBJ2-7|once
TGTGCCAGCAGTTCCGGCGGGAGGGATGGCTACGAGCAGTACTTC
CASSSGGRDGYEQYF
>NA|TRBV18|TRBJ1-3|NA
TGTGCCAGCTCACAGGGAGCTGGAAACACCATATATTTT
CASSQGAGNTIYF
>NA|TRBV18|TRBJ1-1|NA
TGTGCCAGCTCTCCATCTAGGGGCCAGAACACTGAAGCTTTCTTT
CASSPSRGQNTEAFF
>NA|TRBV5-3|TRBJ2-2|NA
TGTGCCAGAAGCTTGTACTCCTACGGCACCGGGGAGCTGTTTTTT
CARSLYSYGTGELFF
>TRBD1|TRBV15|TRBJ2-2|NA
TGTGCCACCAGCAGAGATGGGGACAGCGGGGAGCTGTTTTTT
CATSRDGDSGELFF
>TRBD2|TRBV11-3|TRBJ2-2|NA
TGTGCCAGCAGCTTAGTACGGGGGGCCGGGGAGCTGTTTTTT
CASSLVRGAGELFF
>TRBD1|TRBV5-1|TRBJ1-4|NA
TGCGCCAGCAGCCCCCTGACAGGGGTGACTGAAAAACTGTTTTTT
CASSPLTGVTEKLFF
>NA|TRBV30|TRBJ2-6|NA
TGTGCCTGGAGGGCCGATGGCTCTGGGGCCAACGTCCTGACTTTC
CAWRADGSGANVLTF
>NA|TRBV7-9|TRBJ2-3|NA
TGTGCCAGCAGCTTAAGCGGGAGCACAGATACGCAGTATTTT
CASSLSGSTDTQYF
>TRBD1|TRBV4-1|TRBJ1-5|once
TGCGCCAGCAGCCCAGTACCTATGGACAGGGATCAGCCCCAGCATTTT
CASSPVPMDRDQPQHF
>TRBD2|TRBV2|TRBJ2-1|NA
TGTGCCAGCAAACTAGCGGACTCCTACAATGAGCAGTTCTTC
CASKLADSYNEQFF
>TRBD1|TRBV29-1|TRBJ2-5|NA
TGCAGCGTTGACAAGGGGGCGGAGGAGACCCAGTACTTC
CSVDKGAEETQYF
>NA|TRBV6-1|TRBJ2-5|NA
TGTGCCAGCAGTGAACGGTGGCAAGAGACCCAGTACTTC
CASSERWQETQYF
>TRBD2|TRBV28|TRBJ2-7|few
TGTGCCAGCAGTTTGGCCACTAGCGGGATCTACGAGCAGTACTTC
CASSLATSGIYEQYF
>TRBD1|TRBV6-5|TRBJ1-5|NA
TGTGCCAGCAGCTCCCAAGGACAGGGGAATCAGCCCCAGCATTTT
CASSSQGQGNQPQHF
>TRBD2|TRBV5-1|TRBJ2-1|NA
TGCGCCAGCAGCCGGAACGGGAAAAGTGCAGACCCGGGGGGTGAGCAGTTCTTC
CASSRNGKSADPGGEQFF
>TRBD1|TRBV5-1|TRBJ2-5|NA
TGCGCCAGCAGCTCCGGGACAGGTACACAAGAGACCCAGTACTTC
CASSSGTGTQETQYF
>NA|TRBV7-2|TRBJ2-7|NA
TGTGCCAGCACCCCAACGGCGGGGTACGAGCAGTACTTC
CASTPTAGYEQYF
>NA|TRBV30|TRBJ2-7|once
TGTGCCTGGAGTTTATTGGGGGGCGAGCAGTACTTC
CAWSLLGGEQYF
>TRBD1|TRBV18|TRBJ1-5|NA
TGTGCCAGCTCACCACGAAAGGGACAGGGGGCTGTTCAGCCCCAGCATTTT
CASSPRKGQGAVQPQHF
>TRBD2|TRBV6-6|TRBJ2-5|NA
TGTGCCAGCAGTTACTTCGGGACTAGCGGGAGAGAGACCCAGTACTTC
CASSYFGTSGRETQYF
>TRBD2|TRBV6-5|TRBJ2-2|NA
TGTGCCAGCAGTTACGGGGGGGTTGGGGAGCTGTTTTTT
CASSYGGVGELFF
>NA|TRBV28|TRBJ2-3|once
TGTGCCAGCAGCTCCGCGGGGACAGATACGCAGTATTTT
CASSSAGTDTQYF
>TRBD1|TRBV7-3|TRBJ2-3|NA
TGTGCCAGCAGCACCGGACAGGGGGGAGATACGCAGTATTTT
CASSTGQGGDTQYF
>NA|TRBV14|TRBJ2-4|NA
TGTGCCAGCAGCCAAGATACGGGATTCTTAGCCAAAAACATTCAGTACTTC
CASSQDTGFLAKNIQYF
>TRBD1|TRBV5-4|TRBJ1-2|NA
TGTGCCAGCAGCCTGACAGGGGGGATCGGCTACACCTTC
CASSLTGGIGYTF
>NA|TRBV6-6|TRBJ2-1|once
TGTGCCAGCAGTAGCCCTTACTACAATGAGCAGTTCTTC
CASSSPYYNEQFF
>TRBD1|TRBV2|TRBJ1-5|NA
TGTGCCAGCAGTGGGAGACAGGGGGGGGATAGCAATCAGCCCCAGCATTTT
CASSGRQGGDSNQPQHF
>TRBD2|TRBV29-1|TRBJ2-1|once
TGCAGCGTTGAACCACCAGCGGGAGCGGGATACAATGAGCAGTTCTTC
CSVEPPAGAGYNEQFF
>TRBD1|TRBV11-2|TRBJ2-7|NA
TGTGCCAGCCGATCAGTCGGGACAGGGTTATACGAGCAGTACTTC
CASRSVGTGLYEQYF
>TRBD2|TRBV19|TRBJ2-1|NA
TGTGCCAGTAGTAGGGGGATCCCTACTAGCGGGAGGGGCAATGAGCAGTTCTTC
CASSRGIPTSGRGNEQFF
>TRBD1|TRBV5-1|TRBJ2-3|NA
TGCGCCAGCAGCTTCCGGGACAGGGGATCCACAGATACGCAGTATTTT
CASSFRDRGSTDTQYF
>NA|TRBV7-8|TRBJ2-3|NA
TGTGCCAGCAGCTTTTCCCGAGATGATACGCAGTATTTT
CASSFSRDDTQYF
>TRBD1|TRBV5-6|TRBJ2-7|NA
TGTGCCAGCAGCATAGGACAGGGGAGATACGAGCAGTACTTC
CASSIGQGRYEQYF
>TRBD1|TRBV5-1|TRBJ1-1|NA
TGCGCCAGCAGCTTGGGAGGGGGCAGCACTGAAGCTTTCTTT
CASSLGGGSTEAFF
>TRBD1|TRBV12-5|TRBJ2-5|NA
TGTGCTAGTGGTTTGCTACCGGGACAGCAAGAGACCCAGTACTTC
CASGLLPGQQETQYF
>TRBD2|TRBV2|TRBJ2-1|NA
TGTGCCAGCAGTATGGAAGCGGGAGGGTACAATGAGCAGTTCTTC
CASSMEAGGYNEQFF
>TRBD2|TRBV5-1|TRBJ2-7|NA
TGCGCCAGCAGCGGTCGGACTAGCGGCTACGAGCAGTACTTC
CASSGRTSGYEQYF
>NA|TRBV6-5|TRBJ2-2|NA
TGTGCCAGCAGTTACGATCGACGGGACGGGGAGCTGTTTTTT
CASSYDRRDGELFF
>TRBD2|TRBV5-5|TRBJ2-1|NA
TGTGCCAGCGTGTCCCCGGGACTAGGATCATTGGGCTCCTACAATGAGCAGTTCTTC
CASVSPGLGSLGSYNEQFF
>NA|TRBV28|TRBJ2-3|NA
TGTGCCAGCAGTCCACACACAGATACGCAGTATTTT
CASSPHTDTQYF
>NA|TRBV30|TRBJ2-7|NA
TGTGCCTGGAGCAGGGGTCCCTACGAGCAGTACTTC
CAWSRGPYEQYF
>TRBD1|TRBV6-1|TRBJ1-1|NA
TGTGCCGTTAAGGACAGGGTGAACACTGAAGCTTTCTTT
CAVKDRVNTEAFF
>NA|TRBV2|TRBJ2-7|NA
TGTGCCAGCAGTGAATCAGCTCAGCGGAGGTCCTACGAGCAGTACTTC
CASSESAQRRSYEQYF
>TRBD2|TRBV13|TRBJ2-3|NA
TGTGCCAGCAGCTTAGAACTAGCGGAACCCGGGGGTACGCAGTATTTT
CASSLELAEPGGTQYF
>TRBD1|TRBV28|TRBJ2-7|once
TGTGCCAGCAGCCCTACAGGGGCAAGCTCCTACGAGCAGTACTTC
CASSPTGASSYEQYF
>NA|TRBV7-7|TRBJ2-3|few
TGTGCTAGCAGCTTGGACACCGCAGATACGCAGTATTTT
CASSLDTADTQYF
>TRBD1|TRBV5-5|TRBJ2-7|NA
TGTGCCAGCAGCGCGGACAGGGGGGGGTACGAGCAGTACTTC
CASSADRGGYEQYF
>TRBD1|TRBV2|TRBJ2-7|NA
TGTGCCAGCATACCTCCGGGACAGGGTTCCCACGAGCAGTACTTC
CASIPPGQGSHEQYF
>NA|TRBV5-4|TRBJ1-1|NA
TGTGCCAGCAGCCCCCGGTCGGGGAGGAACACTGAAGCTTTCTTT
CASSPRSGRNTEAFF
>NA|TRBV2|TRBJ2-7|NA
TGTGCCAGCAAATCCGGGACATCCTCCTACGAGCAGTACTTC
CASKSGTSSYEQYF
>TRBD2|TRBV27|TRBJ2-3|NA
TGTGCCAGCAGCCACTATGTGGGACTAGCGGGAGCGGGCACAGATACGCAGTATTTT
CASSHYVGLAGAGTDTQYF
>TRBD1|TRBV11-2|TRBJ1-1|once
TGTGCCAGCAGCTTACAGGGGGCCGTCACTGAAGCTTTCTTT
CASSLQGAVTEAFF
>NA|TRBV28|TRBJ2-1|NA
TGTGCCAGCAGGATCCTTTTAAGCAACAATGAGCAGTTCTTC
CASRILLSNNEQFF
>NA|TRBV7-9|TRBJ2-5|NA
TGTGCCAGCAGCCCAACTGTGGGGGGTACCCAGTACTTC
CASSPTVGGTQYF